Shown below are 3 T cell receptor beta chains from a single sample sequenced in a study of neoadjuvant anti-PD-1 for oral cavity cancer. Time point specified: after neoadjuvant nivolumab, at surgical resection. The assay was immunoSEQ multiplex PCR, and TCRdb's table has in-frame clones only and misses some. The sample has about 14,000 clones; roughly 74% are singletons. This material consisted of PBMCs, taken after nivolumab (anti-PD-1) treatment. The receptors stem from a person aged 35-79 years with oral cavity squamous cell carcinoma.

CDR3 region: CASSLASGGTYEQYF. DNA for the CDR3: TGCGCCAGCAGCTTGGCCTCGGGGGGAACCTACGAGCAGTACTTC. V usage is TRBV5-1 and J usage is TRBJ2-7; 7 bases are shared with TRBD2. The CDR3 consists of 15 residues. Unmatched junction bases numbered 5, after V lost 0 bases and J lost 2 bases. Per germline, CDR1 SGHRS and CDR2 YFSETQ.

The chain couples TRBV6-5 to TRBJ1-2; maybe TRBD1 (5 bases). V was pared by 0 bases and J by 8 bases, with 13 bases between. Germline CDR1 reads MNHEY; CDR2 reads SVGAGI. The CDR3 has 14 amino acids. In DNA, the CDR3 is TGTGCCAGCAGTTACTCGCCCCAGGGCGGCGGCTACACCTTC. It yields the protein CASSYSPQGGGYTF.

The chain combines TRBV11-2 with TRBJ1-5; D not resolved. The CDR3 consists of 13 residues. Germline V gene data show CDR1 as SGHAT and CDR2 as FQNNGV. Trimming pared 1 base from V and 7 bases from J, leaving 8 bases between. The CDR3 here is CASSLGSGQPQHF. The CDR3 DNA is TGTGCCAGCAGCTTAGGGTCGGGACAGCCCCAGCATTTT.